The 17 T cell receptor beta chains in this list originate from one sample, sequenced in a study of blood T cell repertoires in COVID-19 (dated by TCRdb to 2018 to 2021). Library method: the immunoSEQ multiplex PCR assay. Sourced from immuneACCESS, this table was stored by TCRdb with only in-frame sequences that have V and J called. A share of the clones is absent; for the studies checked, an unresolved V gene accounts for under half, and the remainder has no known explanation. This sample lists 200,000 to 250,000 clones; 90% to 95% were detected once. Jointly, the top ten make up approximately 1.2% of the sample. Sequencing was performed on peripheral blood. These receptors were obtained from a young man with acute or convalescent COVID-19.

The gene calls are TRBV6-6 and TRBJ1-1; a possible D gene is TRBD1 (6 bases). The V end lost 6 bases, the J end lost 4 bases, and 18 bases lay between the germline ends. Germline CDR1 and CDR2: MNHNY and SVGAGI (reference sequence). CDR3 length equals 15 residues. Here the CDR3 DNA reads TGTGCCAGCAGGACCCCGACCACAGGGTTCACTGAAGCTTTCTTT. Residues: CASRTPTTGFTEAFF.

The table lists this clone with a count of one. This chain uses TRBV5-1 with TRBJ1-6, with 8 bases matching TRBD1. CDR1 and CDR2 (germline): SGHRS, YFSETQ. Trimming at V came to 5 bases and at J to 5 bases, leaving 9 bases not matched to a gene. The CDR3 is 16 amino acids. CDR3 nucleotides: TGCGCCAGCAGACCCCCCCCGACAGGGGATAATTCACCCCTCCACTTT. This encodes CASRPPPTGDNSPLHF.

This chain uses TRBV5-1 with TRBJ2-5; tentative D call: TRBD2 (5 bases). Germline values: CDR1 SGHRS, CDR2 YFSETQ. V dropped 3 bases and J dropped 0 bases, with 12 bases sitting between them. The CDR3 has 15 amino acids. Here the CDR3 reads CASSSRAANQETQYF. The CDR3 DNA is TGCGCCAGCAGCTCGCGGGCGGCCAACCAAGAGACCCAGTACTTC.

The chain couples TRBV5-6 to TRBJ1-5; 7 nucleotides align to TRBD1. Germline-derived CDR1 and CDR2 are SGHDT and YYEEEE. Trimming at V came to 4 bases and at J to 3 bases, leaving 4 bases not matched to a gene. This CDR3 has 14 amino acids. CDR3 bases: TGTGCCAGCAGCATGGACAGGACCAATCAGCCCCAGCATTTT. Protein product: CASSMDRTNQPQHF.

The V and J genes are TRBV20-1 and TRBJ1-2, with 7 bases that match TRBD1. Trimming cost V 3 bases and J 8 bases; bases outside gene matches: 3. CDR1 is DFQATT and CDR2 is SNEGSKA in the germline V gene (reference sequence). This CDR3 has 11 residues. CDR3 protein: CSARDRHGYTF. Written as DNA, the CDR3 is TGCAGTGCTAGGGACAGGCACGGCTACACCTTC.

The chain joins TRBV9 to TRBJ2-7; the D gene is possibly TRBD1 (6 bases). Trimming shortened V by 2 bases and J by 4 bases, and 13 bases separated the two germline ends. This CDR3 is built from 14 residues. The germline gives CDR1 SGDLS, CDR2 YYNGEE. CDR3 amino acids: CASSVQGMGYEQYF. CDR3 in DNA: TGTGCCAGCAGCGTTCAGGGGATGGGATACGAGCAGTACTTC. The full variable domain, in which reference TRBV9 and TRBJ2-7 provide the parts outside the CDR3, is DSGVTQTPKHLITATGQRVTLRCSPRSGDLSVYWYQQSLDQGLQFLIQYYNGEERAKGNILERFSAQQFPDLHSELNLSSLELGDSALYFCASSVQGMGYEQYFGPGTRLTVT.

The chain links TRBV30 to TRBJ2-7; 12 bases agree with TRBD2. The trim removed 4 bases at V and 6 bases at J, leaving 4 bases unmatched. The CDR3 has 13 amino acids. From germline, CDR1 is GTSNPN and CDR2 SVGIG (reference sequence). The CDR3 sequence is CAWKLAGGIEQYF. The CDR3 DNA reads as TGTGCCTGGAAACTAGCGGGAGGAATCGAGCAGTACTTC.

CDR3 coding DNA: TGTGCCTGGAGTGTGGTGGGCAGGGGGAGGACTGAAGCTTTCTTT. Translated, it gives CAWSVVGRGRTEAFF. The chain joins TRBV30 to TRBJ1-1; 7 nucleotides align to TRBD1. CDR3 length: 15 amino acids. With 0 bases clipped from V and 5 bases from J, the junction kept 9 bases outside the gene matches. The germline V gene encodes CDR1 GTSNPN and CDR2 SVGIG (reference sequence).

The chain couples TRBV19 to TRBJ2-2, with 12 bases lining up with TRBD2. CDR1 and CDR2 from the germline V gene are LNHDA and SQIVND (reference sequence). This CDR3 has 16 residues. V trimming: 4 bases; J trimming: 6 bases; junction bases outside the gene matches: 6. The CDR3 protein is CASSTRTSGIAGELFF. The CDR3 nucleotides read TGTGCCAGTAGTACCCGGACTAGCGGGATCGCCGGGGAGCTGTTTTTT.

This chain joins TRBV3-1 (or the pseudogene TRBV3-2) and TRBJ2-1; 11 bases map to TRBD2. The CDR3 length is 16 residues. V dropped 0 bases and J dropped 8; count of bases not matched to a gene: 6. In germline, CDR1 is LGHDT, CDR2 YNNKEL (reference sequence). CDR3 nucleotides: TGTGCCAGCAGCCAAGAATTACTAGCGGGAGTTGATGAGCAGTTCTTC. Amino acid sequence: CASSQELLAGVDEQFF.

The chain joins TRBV28 to TRBJ2-7, with a possible D match to TRBD1 (5 bases). The CDR3 sequence is 13 residues long. V dropped 7 bases and J dropped 0 bases, with 10 bases sitting between them. Germline assignment: CDR1 MDHEN and CDR2 SYDVKM. CDR3: CASTSRVSYEQYF. The CDR3 DNA is TGTGCCAGCACCTCCAGGGTCTCCTACGAGCAGTACTTC.

The chain joins TRBV5-1 to TRBJ2-7; no firm D call. Trimming stripped 0 bases from V and 2 bases from J, with 6 bases between. There are 13 residues in the CDR3. From germline, CDR1 is SGHRS and CDR2 YFSETQ. The chain's CDR3 is CASSLEATYEQYF. The CDR3 nucleotides are TGCGCCAGCAGCTTGGAAGCCACCTACGAGCAGTACTTC.

The gene calls are TRBV20-1 and TRBJ2-7, with D perhaps matching TRBD1 (5 bases). The CDR3 spans 11 residues. The V end was cut by 3 bases, the J end by 4 bases, with 7 bases between. Germline CDR1 and CDR2: DFQATT and SNEGSKA (reference sequence). CDR3 DNA: TGCAGTGCTAGTCAGGGATACGAGCAGTACTTC. Its protein is CSASQGYEQYF.

The rearrangement links TRBV28 to TRBJ2-1; the match to TRBD1 covers 8 bases. The length of the CDR3 is 12 residues. The ends lost 6 bases at V and 9 bases at J; junction bases unmatched: 4. Germline V CDR1 and CDR2: MDHEN, SYDVKM. The CDR3 sequence: CASRRTGFEQFF. CDR3 nucleotide sequence: TGTGCCAGCAGAAGGACAGGGTTTGAGCAGTTCTTC. The full variable domain, its missing parts supplied by reference TRBV28 and TRBJ2-1, is DVKVTQSSRYLVKRTGEKVFLECVQDMDHENMFWYRQDPGLGLRLIYFSYDVKMKEKGDIPEGYSVSREKKERFSLILESASTNQTSMYLCASRRTGFEQFFGPGTRLTVL.

V is TRBV18 and J is TRBJ2-1; 8 bases agree with TRBD1. The CDR3 extends over 15 amino acids. With 2 bases clipped from V and 4 bases from J, the junction kept 4 bases outside the gene matches. The germline V gene encodes CDR1 KGHSH and CDR2 LQKENI. The CDR3 sequence: CASSPGDRSYNEQFF. The CDR3 DNA follows: TGTGCCAGCTCACCAGGGGACAGGTCTTACAATGAGCAGTTCTTC.

The chain links TRBV28 to TRBJ1-5; possibly TRBD1 for D (5 bases). This CDR3 has 13 amino acids. Germline V lookup: CDR1 MDHEN, CDR2 SYDVKM. With 7 bases removed from V and 5 bases from J, the gap between germline ends came to 12 bases. The CDR3 sequence: CASKGRGYQPQHF. The CDR3 DNA is TGTGCCAGCAAGGGTCGGGGGTATCAGCCCCAGCATTTT.

The rearrangement joins TRBV4-2 to TRBJ1-3; 8 bases line up with TRBD1. The CDR3 is made up of 16 amino acids. V was clipped by 0 bases and J by 4 bases; unmatched bases: 5. Germline CDR1 and CDR2: LGHNA and YNFKEQ. This CDR3 is CASSQDLPGGGNTIYF. DNA of the CDR3: TGTGCCAGCAGCCAAGATCTCCCAGGGGGCGGAAACACCATATATTTT.